Given below is one TCR beta chain in context. The data were taken from a study of cytomegalovirus exposure and HLA in healthy donors. The study ran its PCR with 60 Vbeta and 13 Jbeta primers. Method: immunoSEQ multiplex PCR; TCRdb's copy keeps in-frame clones and lacks some. The sample includes over 110,000 clones, 75% to 85% of them seen just once. This sequence was found in a female donor in good health and CMV-seronegative. Sequencing was carried out using PBMCs.

The DNA for the CDR3 is TGTGCCAGCAGTTTAGAGTGGGCGGGGGTCACCGGGGAGCTGTTTTTT. This codes for CASSLEWAGVTGELFF. The chain has TRBV27 and TRBJ2-2, with TRBD2 identical over 7 bases. Germline V gives CDR1 MNHEY, CDR2 SMNVEV (reference sequence). The length of the CDR3 is 16 residues. After removal of 2 bases from V and 4 bases from J, the junction contained 7 bases not matched to a gene.